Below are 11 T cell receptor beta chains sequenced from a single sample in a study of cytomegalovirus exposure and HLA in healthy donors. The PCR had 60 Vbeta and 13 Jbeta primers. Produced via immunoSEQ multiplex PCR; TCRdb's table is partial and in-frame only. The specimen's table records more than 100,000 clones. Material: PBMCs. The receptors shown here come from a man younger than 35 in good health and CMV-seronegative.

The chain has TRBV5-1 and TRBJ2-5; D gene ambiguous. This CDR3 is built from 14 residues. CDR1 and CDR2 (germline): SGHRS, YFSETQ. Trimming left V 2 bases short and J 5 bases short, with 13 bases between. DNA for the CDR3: TGCGCCAGCAGCTTTGCCCCTACCGAGGAGACCCAGTACTTC. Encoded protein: CASSFAPTEETQYF.

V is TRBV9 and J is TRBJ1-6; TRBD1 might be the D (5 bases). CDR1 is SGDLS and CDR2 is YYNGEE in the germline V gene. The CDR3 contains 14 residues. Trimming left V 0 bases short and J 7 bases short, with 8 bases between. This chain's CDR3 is CASSVVGLNSPLHF. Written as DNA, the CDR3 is TGTGCCAGCAGCGTAGTGGGGCTCAATTCACCCCTCCACTTT.

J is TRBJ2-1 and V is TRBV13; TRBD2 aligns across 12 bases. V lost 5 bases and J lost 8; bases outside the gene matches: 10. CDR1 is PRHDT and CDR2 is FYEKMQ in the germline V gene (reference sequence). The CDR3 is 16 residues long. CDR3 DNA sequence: TGTGCCAGCAGCCTCTCACTAGCGGGAGGTAGCTATGAGCAGTTCTTC. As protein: CASSLSLAGGSYEQFF.

Here the CDR3 reads CASTIGTEINTEAFF. DNA for the CDR3: TGTGCCAGCACCATCGGGACAGAGATTAACACTGAAGCTTTCTTT. The chain uses TRBV6-4 and TRBJ1-1; 7 bases are shared with TRBD1. Trimming cost V 7 bases and J 2 bases; bases outside gene matches: 10. CDR3 length: 15 amino acids. The germline V gene has CDR1 MRHNA and CDR2 SNTAGT.

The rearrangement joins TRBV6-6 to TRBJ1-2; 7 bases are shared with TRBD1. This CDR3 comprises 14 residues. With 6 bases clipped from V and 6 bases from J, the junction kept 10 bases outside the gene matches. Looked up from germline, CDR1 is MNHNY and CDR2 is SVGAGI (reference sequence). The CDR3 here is CASSFRGVGDGYTF. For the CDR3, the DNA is TGTGCCAGCAGCTTCAGGGGGGTGGGCGATGGCTACACCTTC.

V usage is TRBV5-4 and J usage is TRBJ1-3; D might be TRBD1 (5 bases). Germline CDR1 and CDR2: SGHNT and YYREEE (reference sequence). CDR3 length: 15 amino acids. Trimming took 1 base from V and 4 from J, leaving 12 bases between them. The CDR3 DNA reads TGTGCCAGCAGCTTGACAGGCGTTGGAGGAAACACCATATATTTT. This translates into CASSLTGVGGNTIYF.

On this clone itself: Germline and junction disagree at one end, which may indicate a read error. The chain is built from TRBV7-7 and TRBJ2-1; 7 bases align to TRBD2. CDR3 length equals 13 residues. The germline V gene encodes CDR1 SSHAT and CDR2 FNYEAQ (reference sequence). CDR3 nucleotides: TGTGCTAGCAGCCCAGCGGGGAGTGATGAGCAGTTCTTC. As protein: CASSPAGSDEQFF.

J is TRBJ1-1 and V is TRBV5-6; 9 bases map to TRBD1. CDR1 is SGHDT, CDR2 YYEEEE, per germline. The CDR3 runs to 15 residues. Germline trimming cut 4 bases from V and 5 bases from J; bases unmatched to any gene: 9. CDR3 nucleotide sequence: TGTGCCAGCAGCCTAAACAGGGGGCCGGGGACTGAAGCTTTCTTT. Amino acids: CASSLNRGPGTEAFF.

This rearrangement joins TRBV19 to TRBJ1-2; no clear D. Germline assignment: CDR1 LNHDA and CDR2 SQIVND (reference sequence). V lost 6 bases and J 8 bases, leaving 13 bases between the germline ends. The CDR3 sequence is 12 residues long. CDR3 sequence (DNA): TGTGCCAGTAGCCGGTCCCTTCCAGGCTACACCTTC. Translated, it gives CASSRSLPGYTF.

The CDR3 reads CASSSHGTSVYNEQFF. CDR3 in DNA: TGCGCCAGCAGCTCACACGGGACTAGCGTGTACAATGAGCAGTTCTTC. The genes are TRBV5-1 and TRBJ2-1; 10 bases are a match to TRBD2. J lost 4 bases, V lost 3 bases, and 7 bases had no gene match. The CDR3 covers 16 residues. CDR1 and CDR2 (germline): SGHRS, YFSETQ.

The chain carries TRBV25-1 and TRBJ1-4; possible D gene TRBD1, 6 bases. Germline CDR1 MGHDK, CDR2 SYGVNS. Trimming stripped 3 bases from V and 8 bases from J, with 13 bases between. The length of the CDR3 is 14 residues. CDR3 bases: TGTGCCAGCAGTGATTCAGGGGTCCGGGAAAAACTGTTTTTT. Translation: CASSDSGVREKLFF.